This T cell receptor (beta chain) was identified during a study of a mutant IDH1 vaccine in newly diagnosed glioma. Study-wide background: Administration of eight vaccinations to patients took place in weeks 1, 3, 5, 7, 11, 15, 19, 23. Treatment recipients were about 60% male and about 40% female, and their mean age was roughly 40 years. Earlier treatment was radiotherapy, temozolomide, or both, with most getting both. Whole-study findings and limits: Most patients, around 94%, showed vaccine-induced immune responses.

With regard to this clone: Antigen specificity is unknown.

Germline CDR1 is SGHNT and CDR2 is YYREEE (reference sequence). With V trimmed by 5 bases and J by 5 bases, 5 bases remained unmatched. The CDR3 has 14 amino acids. The time point is: week 23, last vaccination. With topical imiquimod, each dose of the vaccine consisted of 300 ug of mutant IDH1 20-mer peptide. The assay was immunoSEQ multiplex PCR, and TCRdb's table has in-frame clones only and misses some. Among roughly 76,000 clones listed, 65% to 90% were seen once. The clonotype originates from a man younger than 40 with glioma. Some clones in this sample may be carry-over from other donors' samples. The rearrangement uses TRBV5-4 and TRBJ2-3; 10 bases agree with TRBD1. The material sequenced was PBMCs, taken from a glioma patient whose treatment included an IDH1 peptide vaccine. CDR3 residues: CASRGDRGRDTQYF. The CDR3 DNA reads as TGTGCCAGCAGGGGGGACAGGGGTAGAGATACGCAGTATTTT.